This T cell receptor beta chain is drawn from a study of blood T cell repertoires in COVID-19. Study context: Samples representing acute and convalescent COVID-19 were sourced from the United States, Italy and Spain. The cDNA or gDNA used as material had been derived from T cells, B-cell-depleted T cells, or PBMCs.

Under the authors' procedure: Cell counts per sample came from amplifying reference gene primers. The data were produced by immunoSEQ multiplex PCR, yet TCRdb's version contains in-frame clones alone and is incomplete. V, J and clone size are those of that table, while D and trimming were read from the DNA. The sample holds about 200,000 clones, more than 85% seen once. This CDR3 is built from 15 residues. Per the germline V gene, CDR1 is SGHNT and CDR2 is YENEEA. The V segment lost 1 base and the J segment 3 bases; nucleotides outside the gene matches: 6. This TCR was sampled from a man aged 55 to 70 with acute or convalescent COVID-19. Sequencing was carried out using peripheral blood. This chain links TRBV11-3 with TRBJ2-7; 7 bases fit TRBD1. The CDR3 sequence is CASSLGQGVGYEQYF. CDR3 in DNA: TGTGCCAGCAGCTTAGGACAGGGTGTAGGCTACGAGCAGTACTTC.